The 15 T cell receptor beta chains in this list originate from one sample, sequenced in a study of PD-1 blockade in classical Hodgkin lymphoma. Time point meaning: cycle 4 day 1 (C4D1), after more than five weeks of nivolumab. Each patient's relapse followed autologous stem cell transplantation, and brentuximab vedotin exposure varied. Negative selection with magnets was how CD8+ T cells were isolated from the thawed PBMCs. Here immunoSEQ multiplex PCR was the method, and the copy in TCRdb shows in-frame clones only, minus some. The top ten hold roughly 25% of the sample, which has roughly 2,700 clones, roughly 79% seen once. The sequenced sample was CD8+ T cells from blood, obtained before the fourth cycle of nivolumab. Every receptor here comes from a human donor with classical Hodgkin lymphoma.

The chain uses TRBV2 and TRBJ2-5, with D possibly TRBD1 on 6 matching bases. The ends were cut back, 1 base at V and 1 base at J, with 16 bases in the middle. CDR3 length: 17 residues. CDR1 and CDR2 from the germline V gene are SNHLY and FYNNEI. In DNA, the CDR3 is TGTGCCAGCAGTGAAGGAACCCAGGGGTATATCCAAGAGACCCAGTACTTC. It codes for CASSEGTQGYIQETQYF. Combining the CDR3 with reference TRBV2 and TRBJ2-5 gives the whole variable domain EPEVTQTPSHQVTQMGQEVILRCVPISNHLYFYWYRQILGQKVEFLVSFYNNEISEKSEIFDDQFSVERPDGSNFTLKIRSTKLEDSAMYFCASSEGTQGYIQETQYFGPGTRLLVL.

The rearrangement joins TRBV27 to TRBJ2-3, with TRBD2 matching over 10 bases. This CDR3 contains 21 residues. Trimming took 2 bases from V and 0 from J; bases not matched to a gene: 17. Germline CDR1 MNHEY, CDR2 SMNVEV (reference sequence). The CDR3 nucleotides are TGTGCCAGCAGTTTAAGGGAACAACTAGCGGGGAGTAACTCTAGCACAGATACGCAGTATTTT. It encodes CASSLREQLAGSNSSTDTQYF.

The gene calls are TRBV5-5 and TRBJ1-6, with D hard to call. The V end was cut by 3 bases, the J end by 2 bases, with 12 bases between. The germline CDR1 and CDR2 sequences are SGHKS and YYEKEE (reference sequence). The CDR3 is 16 amino acids. The CDR3 region is CASSWEGNTYNSPLHF. The DNA of the CDR3 is TGTGCCAGCAGCTGGGAAGGAAACACCTATAATTCACCCCTCCACTTT.

This chain connects TRBV9 to TRBJ2-5; tentatively, D is TRBD2 (6 bases). The CDR3 is 14 amino acids. The germline gives CDR1 SGDLS, CDR2 YYNGEE. V lost 5 bases to trimming and J lost 1 base, with 12 bases between them. The CDR3 nucleotides are TGTGCCAGCAGGTCAGGAGGGTTCCAAGAGACCCAGTACTTC. Its protein is CASRSGGFQETQYF.

This chain connects TRBV11-2 to TRBJ2-5; D ambiguous. The CDR3 contains 15 residues. Germline CDR1 reads SGHAT; CDR2 reads FQNNGV. V was pared by 2 bases and J by 2 bases, with 12 bases between. The chain's CDR3 is CASSLYGDRQETQYF. DNA for the CDR3: TGTGCCAGCAGCTTATATGGGGATAGGCAAGAGACCCAGTACTTC.

V is TRBV9 and J is TRBJ2-1; D possibly corresponds to TRBD1 (5 bases). CDR3 length: 12 amino acids. The V and J ends lost 4 bases and 6 bases respectively, with 8 bases between them. The germline gives CDR1 SGDLS, CDR2 YYNGEE. CDR3 DNA sequence: TGTGCCAGCAGCACAAGGGGCAATGAGCAGTTCTTC. As protein: CASSTRGNEQFF.

The chain recombines TRBV5-1 with TRBJ2-7, with TRBD2 identical over 10 bases. Germline assignment: CDR1 SGHRS and CDR2 YFSETQ. The CDR3 runs 14 residues. The V gene end was trimmed by 2 bases and the J gene end by 4 bases; junction bases not matched to a gene: 3. In nucleotides, the CDR3 is TGCGCCAGCAGCTTTAGCGGGGGGTCTTACGAGCAGTACTTC. This codes for CASSFSGGSYEQYF. Looking up the rest from reference TRBV5-1 and TRBJ2-7 gives the full variable domain: KAGVTQTPRYLIKTRGQQVTLSCSPISGHRSVSWYQQTPGQGLQFLFEYFSETQRNKGNFPGRFSGRQFSNSRSEMNVSTLELGDSALYLCASSFSGGSYEQYFGPGTRLTVT.

The V call is TRBV7-9, the J call TRBJ2-1; the D gene is possibly TRBD2 (6 bases). The CDR3 has 11 amino acids. V was clipped by 10 bases and J by 9 bases, with 13 bases between them. Per germline, CDR1 SEHNR and CDR2 FQNEAQ (reference sequence). This CDR3 reads CATGWGVEQFF. As DNA, the CDR3 is TGTGCCACCGGGTGGGGGGTTGAGCAGTTCTTC.

This clone was detected once. The chain couples TRBV4-1 to TRBJ2-3; D is possibly TRBD2 (5 bases). V shed 7 bases and J shed 0 bases, with 14 bases lying between them. Germline V gene lookup returns CDR1 MGHRA and CDR2 YSYEKL. This CDR3 contains 15 residues. The CDR3 spells CASTPGYPSTDTQYF. In DNA form, the CDR3 reads TGCGCCAGCACCCCGGGGTACCCTAGCACAGATACGCAGTATTTT.

This clone is labeled as large. V usage is TRBV2 and J usage is TRBJ1-2; a possible D gene is TRBD1 (6 bases). Germline V gene data show CDR1 as SNHLY and CDR2 as FYNNEI. With 10 bases removed from V and 2 bases from J, the gap between germline ends came to 11 bases. CDR3 length: 12 residues. This chain's CDR3 is CATGTTNYGYTF. Here the CDR3 DNA reads TGTGCCACCGGGACAACCAACTATGGCTACACCTTC.

V usage is TRBV21-1 and J usage is TRBJ2-7; the table names TRBD2, a call not compared with the DNA. TRBV21-1 is marked as a pseudogene. The CDR3 is 15 residues long. CDR3 sequence reads: CASSHKTGLSYEQYF. CDR3 bases: TGTGCCAGCAGCCACAAAACAGGACTATCCTACGAGCAGTACTTC.

The chain has TRBV27 and TRBJ2-3, with D possibly being TRBD1 (5 bases). Trimming removed 8 bases at V and 3 bases at J, with 6 bases between. The germline CDR1 and CDR2 sequences are MNHEY and SMNVEV (reference sequence). This CDR3 is 11 amino acids long. The CDR3 nucleotides read TGTGCCAGCCAGGGAACAGATACGCAGTATTTT. It yields the protein CASQGTDTQYF.

The rearrangement joins TRBV5-1 to TRBJ2-7; 10 bases agree with TRBD2. With 2 bases clipped from V and 2 bases from J, the junction kept 10 bases outside the gene matches. The CDR3 runs to 17 residues. The germline gives CDR1 SGHRS, CDR2 YFSETQ. The CDR3 loop is CASSFSSGGLSPYEQYF. CDR3 bases: TGCGCCAGCAGCTTCTCTAGCGGGGGCCTAAGCCCCTACGAGCAGTACTTC.

V gene TRBV6-5 combines with J gene TRBJ2-2; D is uncertain. Trimming cost V 7 bases and J 0 bases, with 9 bases left between them. This CDR3 region has 14 residues. CDR1 is MNHEY, CDR2 SVGAGI, per germline. The CDR3 DNA reads as TGTGCCAGCATGATTTCTGCGAACACCGGGGAGCTGTTTTTT. Translating gives CASMISANTGELFF.

The chain links TRBV11-2 to TRBJ1-6, with a possible D match to TRBD1 (5 bases). This CDR3 has 14 amino acids. The germline V and J ends were trimmed by 5 bases and 7 bases, with 12 bases remaining between them. Germline loops: CDR1 SGHAT, CDR2 FQNNGV. The CDR3: CASSPGTQNSPLHF. CDR3 bases: TGTGCCAGCAGCCCCGGGACCCAGAATTCACCCCTCCACTTT.